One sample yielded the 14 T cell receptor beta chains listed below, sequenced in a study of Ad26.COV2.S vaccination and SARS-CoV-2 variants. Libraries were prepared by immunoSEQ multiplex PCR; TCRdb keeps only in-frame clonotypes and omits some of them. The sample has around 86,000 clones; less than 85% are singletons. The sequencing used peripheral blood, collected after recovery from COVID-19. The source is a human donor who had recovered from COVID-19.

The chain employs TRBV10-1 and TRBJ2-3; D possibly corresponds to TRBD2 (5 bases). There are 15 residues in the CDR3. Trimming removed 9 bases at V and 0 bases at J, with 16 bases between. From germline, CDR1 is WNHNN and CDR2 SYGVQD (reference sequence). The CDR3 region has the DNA TGCGCCAGGACTACTCTAGCTTCTAGCACAGATACGCAGTATTTT. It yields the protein CARTTLASSTDTQYF.

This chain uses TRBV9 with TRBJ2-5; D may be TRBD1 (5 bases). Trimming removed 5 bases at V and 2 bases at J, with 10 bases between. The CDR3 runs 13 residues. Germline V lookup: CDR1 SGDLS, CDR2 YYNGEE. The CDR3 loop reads CASSFRQQETQYF. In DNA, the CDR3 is TGTGCCAGCAGTTTCAGACAGCAAGAGACCCAGTACTTC.

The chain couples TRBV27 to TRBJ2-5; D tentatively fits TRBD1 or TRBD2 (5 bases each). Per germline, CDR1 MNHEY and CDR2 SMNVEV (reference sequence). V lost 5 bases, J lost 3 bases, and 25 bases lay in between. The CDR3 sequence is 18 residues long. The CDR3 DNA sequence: TGTGCCAGCAGTCCCCATTCCGGGACCCCCGATAAGAAAGAGACCCAGTACTTC. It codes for CASSPHSGTPDKKETQYF.

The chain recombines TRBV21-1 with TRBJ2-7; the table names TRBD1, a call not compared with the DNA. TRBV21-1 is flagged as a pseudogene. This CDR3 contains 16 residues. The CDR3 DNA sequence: TGTGCCAGCAGCATTCGACAGGGGACCGGGCGGTACGAGCAGTACTTC. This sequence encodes CASSIRQGTGRYEQYF.

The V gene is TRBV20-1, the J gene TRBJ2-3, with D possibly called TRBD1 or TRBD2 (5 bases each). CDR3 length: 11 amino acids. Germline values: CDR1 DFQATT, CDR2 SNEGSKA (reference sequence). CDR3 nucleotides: TGCAGAACCGGGGCAGGTAATACGCAGTATTTT. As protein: CRTGAGNTQYF.

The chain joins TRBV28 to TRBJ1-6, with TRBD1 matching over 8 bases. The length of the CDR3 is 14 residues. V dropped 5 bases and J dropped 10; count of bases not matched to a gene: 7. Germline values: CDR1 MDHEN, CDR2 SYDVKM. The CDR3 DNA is TGTGCCAGCAGTCCAACAGGGGGATACTCACCCCTCCACTTT. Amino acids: CASSPTGGYSPLHF.

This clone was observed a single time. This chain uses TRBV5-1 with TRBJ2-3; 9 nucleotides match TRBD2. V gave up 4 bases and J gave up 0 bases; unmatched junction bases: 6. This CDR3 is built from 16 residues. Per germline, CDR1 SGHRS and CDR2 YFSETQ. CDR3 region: CASSRGTSQSTDTQYF. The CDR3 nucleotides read TGCGCCAGCAGCCGCGGGACTAGCCAGAGCACAGATACGCAGTATTTT.

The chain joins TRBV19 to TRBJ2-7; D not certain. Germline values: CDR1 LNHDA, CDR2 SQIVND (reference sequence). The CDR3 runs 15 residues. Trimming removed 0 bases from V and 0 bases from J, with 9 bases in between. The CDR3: CASSIDQLGSYEQYF. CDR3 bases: TGTGCCAGTAGTATAGATCAACTTGGCTCCTACGAGCAGTACTTC.

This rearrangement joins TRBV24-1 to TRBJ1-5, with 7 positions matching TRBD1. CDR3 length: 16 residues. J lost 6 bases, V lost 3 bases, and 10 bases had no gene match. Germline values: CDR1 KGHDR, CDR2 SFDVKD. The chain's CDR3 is CATSDTITGVGQPQHF. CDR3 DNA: TGTGCCACCAGTGATACAATTACAGGGGTAGGTCAGCCCCAGCATTTT.

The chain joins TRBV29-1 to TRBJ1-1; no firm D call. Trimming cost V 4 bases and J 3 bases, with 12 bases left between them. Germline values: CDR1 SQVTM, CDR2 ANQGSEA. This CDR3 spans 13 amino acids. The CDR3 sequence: CSVAVPWHTEAFF. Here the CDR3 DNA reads TGCAGCGTTGCGGTTCCATGGCACACTGAAGCTTTCTTT.

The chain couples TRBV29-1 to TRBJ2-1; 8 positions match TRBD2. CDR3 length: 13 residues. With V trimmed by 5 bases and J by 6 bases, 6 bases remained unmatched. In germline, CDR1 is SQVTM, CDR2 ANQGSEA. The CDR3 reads CSVTGTSLNEQFF. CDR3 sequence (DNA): TGCAGCGTTACCGGGACTAGTCTCAATGAGCAGTTCTTC.

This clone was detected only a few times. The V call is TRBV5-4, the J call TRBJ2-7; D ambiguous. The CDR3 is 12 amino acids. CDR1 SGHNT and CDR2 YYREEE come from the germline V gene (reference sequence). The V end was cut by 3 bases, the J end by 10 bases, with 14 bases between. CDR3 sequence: CASSSDGGIQYF. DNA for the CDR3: TGTGCCAGCAGCTCAGATGGTGGAATCCAGTACTTC.

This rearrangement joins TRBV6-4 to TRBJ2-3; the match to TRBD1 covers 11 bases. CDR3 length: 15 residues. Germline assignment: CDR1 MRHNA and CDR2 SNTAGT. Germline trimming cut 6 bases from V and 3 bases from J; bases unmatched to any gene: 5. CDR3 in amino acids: CASSLRDRGTDTQYF. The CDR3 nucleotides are TGTGCCAGCAGCCTCCGGGACAGGGGGACAGATACGCAGTATTTT.

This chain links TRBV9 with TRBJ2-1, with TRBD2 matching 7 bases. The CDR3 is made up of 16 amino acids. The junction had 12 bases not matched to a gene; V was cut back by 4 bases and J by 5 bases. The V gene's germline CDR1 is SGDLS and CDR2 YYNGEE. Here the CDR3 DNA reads TGTGCCAGCAGCCAACGGGGGGAAGCGGTGAACAATGAGCAGTTCTTC. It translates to CASSQRGEAVNNEQFF. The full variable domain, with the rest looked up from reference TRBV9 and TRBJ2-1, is DSGVTQTPKHLITATGQRVTLRCSPRSGDLSVYWYQQSLDQGLQFLIQYYNGEERAKGNILERFSAQQFPDLHSELNLSSLELGDSALYFCASSQRGEAVNNEQFFGPGTRLTVL.